This T cell receptor (beta chain) was observed in a study of blood T cell repertoires in COVID-19 (dated by TCRdb to between 2020 and 2021). Notes on the research overall: Collaborator samples came from the United States, Italy and Spain and covered acute and convalescent phases of COVID-19. The prospective study material was composed of cDNA or gDNA derived from T cells, B-cell-depleted T cells, or PBMCs. Subjects who had been exposed to COVID-19, were actively infected with it, or had recovered from it provided the deeply sampled blood TCRbeta repertoires that made up the dataset. The repertoires were released in a freely available public database intended as a resource for research on the immune response to SARS-CoV-2. The samples were drawn from two sources: the first 160 participants of the ongoing ImmuneRACE study, and some 1,300 subjects contributed by 6 global collaborators. A de-identified subject ID, COVID-19 status, age in years and sex were almost always included in the sample metadata. Where HLA class I and class II types were available, the types were taken from metadata supplied by the sample provider, not from assay-based typing. Study-level results and caveats: How much clinical and demographic metadata was included differed by source and by participant, and the metadata was provided uncurated.

Note on this clone: What this receptor recognizes is not known. Nothing much larger sits one base from this clone, and base qualities are not available.

The collaborating institutions used their own protocols to collect whole blood in K2EDTA tubes. For TCRbeta analysis, collaborator samples were shipped as frozen whole blood, as isolated PBMCs, or as DNA extracted from either sample type. V loses 4 bases at its end and J loses 5 bases; junction bases beyond the gene matches: 12. Looking up the germline V gene yields CDR1 SGDLS and CDR2 YYNGEE. Including cysteine and phenylalanine, the CDR3 has 16 amino acids. Only the CDR3 DNA is retained, 48 bases long and in frame from the first base. The immunoSEQ Assay, a bias-controlled multiplex PCR, was used to amplify TCRbeta CDR3 regions from genomic DNA. The study's own analysis went as follows. The number of nucleated cells in each sample was estimated by amplification of reference gene primers within the assay. To quantify the absolute abundance of each unique TCRbeta CDR3 rearrangement, sequence reads were collapsed and filtered. For each sample, productive Simpson clonality was calculated as the square root of Simpson's diversity index over productive rearrangements. Here the immuneACCESS table is served through TCRdb, limited to in-frame sequences with V and J called. Missing clones are a known gap in these copies; in checked studies unresolved V genes cover under half, and the rest lacks a known reason. V and J calls and clone size come straight from that table; D and trimming were deduced from the DNA. The sample yields about 240,000 clones; approximately 78% were counted once. Jointly, the top ten make up 9.5% to 15% of the sample.

The rearranged segments are TRBV9 and TRBJ2-5, with 9 central nucleotides matching TRBD2. The sequence derives from a woman in her sixties with active or convalescent COVID-19. The specimen sequenced was peripheral blood. The bases read TGTGCCAGCAGCACTCCTCAGGGCCTAGCGGGGGAGACCCAGTACTTC. It codes for CASSTPQGLAGETQYF.